Listed below are T cell receptor beta chains from one sample, sequenced in a study of T cell repertoires in cytomegalovirus infection. MiXCR was run by TCRdb on the reads, yielding one entry per CDR3 protein. Of some 390,000 distinct CDR3 sequences in the sample, around a sixth were seen once. Specimen: PBMCs. The origin of the receptors is a human donor in good health (CMV status not recorded). Some clones in this sample may be carry-over from other donors' samples. The CDR3 runs from the conserved cysteine through the conserved F or W. The D gene is left open where the match is weak. For some rows the clone size is stated as once, few or many, or as a class when expanded; others skip it.

clone_size: NA
d_call: NA
j_call: TRBJ2-3
v_call: TRBV12-3/TRBV12-4
cdr3_nt: TGTGCCAGCAGTCGGCTCGGATTTAATACGCAGTATTTT
cdr3_aa: CASSRLGFNTQYF

clone_size: many
d_call: NA
j_call: TRBJ1-3
v_call: TRBV7-2
cdr3_nt: TGTGCCAGCAGCTTAGTGGCCTCCGTGTGGGACACCATATATTTT
cdr3_aa: CASSLVASVWDTIYF

clone_size: many
d_call: NA
j_call: TRBJ1-2
v_call: TRBV7-2
cdr3_nt: TGTGCCAGCAAAAAGGGAGGTCCCCACCCCCATGGCTACACCTTC
cdr3_aa: CASKKGGPHPHGYTF

clone_size: NA
d_call: NA
j_call: TRBJ1-1
v_call: TRBV12-3/TRBV12-4
cdr3_nt: TGTGCCAGCAGTAAGACACAGCTCCCGGACACTCCTGAAGCTTTCTTT
cdr3_aa: CASSKTQLPDTPEAFF

clone_size: few
d_call: NA
j_call: TRBJ2-1
v_call: TRBV6-1
cdr3_nt: TGTGCCAGCAGTGAAAATGGGGTAGGTGGCATATACAATGAGCAGTTCTTC
cdr3_aa: CASSENGVGGIYNEQFF

clone_size: few
d_call: NA
j_call: TRBJ1-1
v_call: TRBV7-9
cdr3_nt: TGTGCCAGCAGCTTAAGCAGGGACGCTGAAGCTTTCTTT
cdr3_aa: CASSLSRDAEAFF

clone_size: NA
d_call: NA
j_call: TRBJ1-4
v_call: TRBV28
cdr3_nt: TGTGCCAGCAGTTTTCGGGGGAAACTGTTTTTT
cdr3_aa: CASSFRGKLFF

clone_size: many
d_call: TRBD2
j_call: TRBJ2-5
v_call: TRBV7-2
cdr3_nt: TGTGCCAGCAGCTTAGGGAACGTCGTGACTAGCGGTCAAGAGACCCAGTACTTC
cdr3_aa: CASSLGNVVTSGQETQYF

clone_size: NA
d_call: TRBD2
j_call: TRBJ2-7
v_call: TRBV5-4
cdr3_nt: TGTGCCAGCAGGTTCGGTGGTAGCGGGTATGCCGAGCAGTACTTC
cdr3_aa: CASRFGGSGYAEQYF

clone_size: NA
d_call: NA
j_call: TRBJ2-2
v_call: TRBV20-1
cdr3_nt: TGCAGTGCTAGAGTACCGGGAAACACCGGGGAGCTGTTTTTT
cdr3_aa: CSARVPGNTGELFF

clone_size: NA
d_call: NA
j_call: TRBJ1-6
v_call: TRBV6-2/TRBV6-3
cdr3_nt: TGTGCCAGCAAAGACACTTTGGGAAATTCACCCCTCCACTTT
cdr3_aa: CASKDTLGNSPLHF

clone_size: few
d_call: NA
j_call: TRBJ2-1
v_call: TRBV4-1
cdr3_nt: TGCGCCAGCAGCCAAGACCAGGTACGGGATGAGCAGTTCTTC
cdr3_aa: CASSQDQVRDEQFF

clone_size: many
d_call: TRBD2
j_call: TRBJ2-3
v_call: TRBV7-2
cdr3_nt: TGTGCCAGCAGCTTAGCGGGACTAGCGGCAGATACGCAGTATTTT
cdr3_aa: CASSLAGLAADTQYF

clone_size: NA
d_call: NA
j_call: TRBJ1-1
v_call: TRBV20-1
cdr3_nt: TGCAGTGTCCACCGGGACTCCACTGAAGCTTTCTTT
cdr3_aa: CSVHRDSTEAFF

clone_size: NA
d_call: NA
j_call: TRBJ2-1
v_call: TRBV19
cdr3_nt: TGTGCCAGTACCCCTCCGGGATTCGGTGGGGATGAGCAGTTCTTC
cdr3_aa: CASTPPGFGGDEQFF

clone_size: few
d_call: TRBD1
j_call: TRBJ2-3
v_call: TRBV12-3/TRBV12-4
cdr3_nt: TGTGCCAGCAGGGACAGGGGGTTGCGAAAACGAGGCACAGATACGCAGTATTTT
cdr3_aa: CASRDRGLRKRGTDTQYF

clone_size: few
d_call: NA
j_call: TRBJ2-1
v_call: TRBV20-1
cdr3_nt: TGCAGTGCTAGAAGGTTTGGTGAGCAGTTCTTC
cdr3_aa: CSARRFGEQFF

clone_size: many
d_call: NA
j_call: TRBJ2-5
v_call: TRBV12-5
cdr3_nt: TGTGCTAGTGGTTTTATCCCGCCACCGCCCCGGGACGGCCAAGAGACCCAGTACTTC
cdr3_aa: CASGFIPPPPRDGQETQYF

clone_size: NA
d_call: NA
j_call: TRBJ1-4
v_call: TRBV11-1
cdr3_nt: TGTGCCAGCAGCTTATGGGGCAGCTCCTCAACTAATGAAAAACTGTTTTTT
cdr3_aa: CASSLWGSSSTNEKLFF

clone_size: many
d_call: TRBD2
j_call: TRBJ2-3
v_call: TRBV7-2
cdr3_nt: TGTGCCAGCAGCCGAGGACTAGCGGGGTTCTTTAGCACAGATACGCAGTATTTT
cdr3_aa: CASSRGLAGFFSTDTQYF

clone_size: many
d_call: NA
j_call: TRBJ1-1
v_call: TRBV7-2
cdr3_nt: TGTGCCAGCAGCACCCCGGACAGGAACACTGAAGCTTTCTTT
cdr3_aa: CASSTPDRNTEAFF

clone_size: NA
d_call: NA
j_call: TRBJ1-2
v_call: TRBV18
cdr3_nt: TGTGCCAGCTCACCAACGACGGATAACTATGGCTACACCTTC
cdr3_aa: CASSPTTDNYGYTF

clone_size: many
d_call: NA
j_call: TRBJ1-5
v_call: TRBV2
cdr3_nt: TGTGCCAGCAGAGCGGGGAGTGGGCCGCGGCAGCCCCAGCATTTT
cdr3_aa: CASRAGSGPRQPQHF

clone_size: NA
d_call: NA
j_call: TRBJ1-2
v_call: TRBV29-1
cdr3_nt: TGCAGCGTTGGTAAGGGGGAAAACTATGGCTACACCTTC
cdr3_aa: CSVGKGENYGYTF

clone_size: NA
d_call: TRBD1
j_call: TRBJ1-1
v_call: TRBV2
cdr3_nt: TGTGCCAGCAGGGCGGACAGGGGTCCCTCTGAAGCTTTCTTT
cdr3_aa: CASRADRGPSEAFF

clone_size: NA
d_call: TRBD2
j_call: TRBJ2-1
v_call: TRBV5-1
cdr3_nt: TGCGCCAGCAGCCCCGGACTAGCGGGAATGAGCTCCTACAATGAGCAGTTCTTC
cdr3_aa: CASSPGLAGMSSYNEQFF

clone_size: few
d_call: TRBD1
j_call: TRBJ1-2
v_call: TRBV19
cdr3_nt: TGTGCCAGTAGCACAAGGGGGCTTCCTAATGGCTACACCTTC
cdr3_aa: CASSTRGLPNGYTF

clone_size: few
d_call: NA
j_call: TRBJ2-5
v_call: TRBV10-2
cdr3_nt: TGCGCCAGCAGTGAGTCGAGCAGGGAGACCCAGTACTTC
cdr3_aa: CASSESSRETQYF

clone_size: many
d_call: TRBD2
j_call: TRBJ2-3
v_call: TRBV5-6
cdr3_nt: TGTGCCAGCAGTTCCGGGACTAGCGTAAACACGCAGTATTTT
cdr3_aa: CASSSGTSVNTQYF

clone_size: many
d_call: NA
j_call: TRBJ1-5
v_call: TRBV28
cdr3_nt: TGTGCCACCGAACGGGGCCACTATAGCAATCAGCCCCAGCATTTT
cdr3_aa: CATERGHYSNQPQHF

clone_size: NA
d_call: NA
j_call: TRBJ1-2
v_call: TRBV19
cdr3_nt: TGTGCCAGCTCGACTAGAAACACAGGTGTTAAAGGCTACACCTTC
cdr3_aa: CASSTRNTGVKGYTF

clone_size: NA
d_call: NA
j_call: TRBJ2-1
v_call: TRBV15
cdr3_nt: TGTGCCACCAGCAGAGAAGGCTTGGCGCCCTCCTACAATGAGCAGTTCTTC
cdr3_aa: CATSREGLAPSYNEQFF

clone_size: NA
d_call: NA
j_call: TRBJ2-2
v_call: TRBV10-3
cdr3_nt: TGTGCCACACAAATGACGGAGAACGCCGGGGAGCTGTTTTTT
cdr3_aa: CATQMTENAGELFF

clone_size: NA
d_call: NA
j_call: TRBJ2-7
v_call: TRBV6-2/TRBV6-3
cdr3_nt: TGTGCCAGCAGACAGGAACCCTACGAGCAGTACTTC
cdr3_aa: CASRQEPYEQYF

clone_size: many
d_call: NA
j_call: TRBJ2-3
v_call: TRBV7-2
cdr3_nt: TGTGCCAGCAGCACCGCGGACAGAGGGATGACGCAGTATTTT
cdr3_aa: CASSTADRGMTQYF

clone_size: NA
d_call: NA
j_call: TRBJ2-1
v_call: TRBV14
cdr3_nt: TGTGCCAGCAGCCTGGCGGATACCTACAATGAGCAGTTCTTC
cdr3_aa: CASSLADTYNEQFF

clone_size: many
d_call: TRBD2
j_call: TRBJ2-6
v_call: TRBV7-9
cdr3_nt: TGTGCCAGCAGCTTAGTATTTGGGACTAGCTCCTACTCTGGGGCCAACGTCCTGACTTTC
cdr3_aa: CASSLVFGTSSYSGANVLTF

clone_size: NA
d_call: TRBD1
j_call: TRBJ1-5
v_call: TRBV5-6
cdr3_nt: TGTGCCAGCAGCTCGCGGGACAGGAAGAATCAGCCCCAGCATTTT
cdr3_aa: CASSSRDRKNQPQHF

clone_size: NA
d_call: NA
j_call: TRBJ2-2
v_call: TRBV10-3
cdr3_nt: TGTGCCATCAGGGGGACTGGGGACGTTGACACCGGGGAGCTGTTTTTT
cdr3_aa: CAIRGTGDVDTGELFF

clone_size: NA
d_call: NA
j_call: TRBJ2-3
v_call: TRBV12-3/TRBV12-4
cdr3_nt: TGTGCCAGCAGTTCCCTTAGCGGCGATACGCAGTATTTT
cdr3_aa: CASSSLSGDTQYF

clone_size: NA
d_call: TRBD1
j_call: TRBJ1-1
v_call: TRBV11-3
cdr3_nt: TGTGCCAGCAGCCATGGACAGGACACTGAAGCTTTCTTT
cdr3_aa: CASSHGQDTEAFF

clone_size: few
d_call: NA
j_call: TRBJ2-7
v_call: TRBV28
cdr3_nt: TGTGCCAGCAGTCGGAGCGGGTCCGGGGCTCTCGAGCAGTACTTC
cdr3_aa: CASSRSGSGALEQYF

clone_size: few
d_call: NA
j_call: TRBJ1-1
v_call: TRBV29-1
cdr3_nt: TGCAGCGTTGAAGGGGGGGGGTTAGGCACTGAAGCTTTCTTT
cdr3_aa: CSVEGGGLGTEAFF

clone_size: many
d_call: TRBD2
j_call: TRBJ2-7
v_call: TRBV7-2
cdr3_nt: TGTGCCAGCAGCCGCGACGCTAGCGGGAACTACGAGCAGTACTTC
cdr3_aa: CASSRDASGNYEQYF

clone_size: NA
d_call: NA
j_call: TRBJ2-2
v_call: TRBV15
cdr3_nt: TGTGCCACCAGCAGTTACCAGCCCAGTGCACCCGGGGAGCTGTTTTTT
cdr3_aa: CATSSYQPSAPGELFF

clone_size: few
d_call: NA
j_call: TRBJ1-1
v_call: TRBV29-1
cdr3_nt: TGCAGCGTTGAAGACGGAGACACTGAAGCTTTCTTT
cdr3_aa: CSVEDGDTEAFF

clone_size: many
d_call: TRBD2
j_call: TRBJ2-3
v_call: TRBV7-7
cdr3_nt: TGTGCCAGCAGTTCTAGCGGGGGGGCCGGGACGCAGTATTTT
cdr3_aa: CASSSSGGAGTQYF

clone_size: NA
d_call: NA
j_call: TRBJ1-3
v_call: TRBV12-3/TRBV12-4
cdr3_nt: TGTGCCAGCAGTTTATTGGCGTCTGGAAACACCTTATATTTT
cdr3_aa: CASSLLASGNTLYF

clone_size: many
d_call: TRBD1
j_call: TRBJ1-3
v_call: TRBV6-1
cdr3_nt: TGTGCCAGCAGTTCCCGGACAGGCGGACCCTCTGGAAACACCATATATTTT
cdr3_aa: CASSSRTGGPSGNTIYF

clone_size: NA
d_call: TRBD2
j_call: TRBJ2-7
v_call: TRBV6-1
cdr3_nt: TGTGCCAGCAGTGAGCTAGCGGGAGTCTACGAGCAGTACTTC
cdr3_aa: CASSELAGVYEQYF

clone_size: few
d_call: NA
j_call: TRBJ2-3
v_call: TRBV5-1
cdr3_nt: TGCGCCAGCAGATCCGCAGATACGCAGTATTTT
cdr3_aa: CASRSADTQYF

clone_size: many
d_call: TRBD2
j_call: TRBJ2-7
v_call: TRBV7-9
cdr3_nt: TGTGCCAGCGGGGGGCGGGAGGGGGCCTACGAGCAGTACTTC
cdr3_aa: CASGGREGAYEQYF

clone_size: NA
d_call: NA
j_call: TRBJ2-1
v_call: TRBV12-3/TRBV12-4
cdr3_nt: TGTGCCAGCAGCTCCGGGGAGGAGCAGTTCTTC
cdr3_aa: CASSSGEEQFF

clone_size: few
d_call: NA
j_call: TRBJ2-1
v_call: TRBV2
cdr3_nt: TGTGCCAGCAGTGAGCCCGGGTATGAGCAGTTCTTC
cdr3_aa: CASSEPGYEQFF

clone_size: few
d_call: NA
j_call: TRBJ2-1
v_call: TRBV3-1
cdr3_nt: TGTGCCAGCAGCCAAAGACATCGTGGATACAATGAGCAGTTCTTC
cdr3_aa: CASSQRHRGYNEQFF